This TCR beta chain was captured in a study of T cells in Graves' hyperthyroidism and ophthalmopathy. Study-level findings and limits: In blood, most of the thyroid clonotypes expanded above 0.001 were also present.

This clonotype was counted ten times or more. The antigen remains unidentified. CDR1 MDHEN and CDR2 SYDVKM come from the germline V gene. Trimming took 6 bases from V and 4 from J; bases not matched to a gene: 5. The CDR3 has 15 amino acids. Clinicians diagnosed patients from clinical symptoms, serum thyroxine and TRAb, thyroid ultrasound and orbital computed tomography. Amplified TCR beta CDR3 regions derived from RNA transcripts. Carried out on the TCR CDR3, a first-round RT-PCR used the HTBI primer set. TCRdb re-called the multiplex PCR reads with MiXCR, one entry per CDR3 protein. The sample holds 340,000 or so distinct CDR3 sequences, 15% to 20% seen once.

Specimen: blood. The genes are TRBV28 and TRBJ2-1; TRBD2 matches 11 bases. The TCR was taken from a man younger than 45 with Graves' hyperthyroidism. DNA of the CDR3: TGTGCCAGCAGCAAGGGGACTAGCGGATACAATGAGCAGTTCTTC. Translated: CASSKGTSGYNEQFF. Combining the CDR3 with reference TRBV28 and TRBJ2-1 gives the whole variable domain DVKVTQSSRYLVKRTGEKVFLECVQDMDHENMFWYRQDPGLGLRLIYFSYDVKMKEKGDIPEGYSVSREKKERFSLILESASTNQTSMYLCASSKGTSGYNEQFFGPGTRLTVL.